The rows below give T cell receptor beta chains drawn from one sample of a study of blood T cell repertoires in COVID-19. Sequencing used immunoSEQ multiplex PCR; TCRdb keeps in-frame clones, though not all of them. The top ten clones hold 2.5% to 4% of a sample with about 250,000 clones, over 80% of them seen once. The sample comprised PBMCs or T cells enriched from blood (not recorded which). The receptors originated from a woman in her thirties or forties who had been exposed to COVID-19. The CDR3 runs from the conserved cysteine through the conserved F or W. A D gene is named only where the DNA matches it firmly. Rows give clone size only sometimes, using once, few, many, or a class for an expanded clone.

J: TRBJ2-1
D: -
size: -
V: TRBV7-3
CDR3: CASSFGNEQFF
DNA: TGTGCCAGCAGCTTCGGCAATGAGCAGTTCTTC

J: TRBJ1-4
D: -
size: -
V: TRBV6-5
CDR3: CASSSEATNEKLFF
DNA: TGTGCCAGCAGCTCAGAAGCAACTAATGAAAAACTGTTTTTT

J: TRBJ1-5
D: -
size: -
V: TRBV7-2
CDR3: CASSLGGWEDQPQHF
DNA: TGTGCCAGCAGCCTGGGAGGTTGGGAGGATCAGCCCCAGCATTTT

J: TRBJ1-6
D: -
size: -
V: TRBV6-2/TRBV6-3
CDR3: CASSWPGRLALHF
DNA: TGTGCCAGCAGCTGGCCGGGGAGATTGGCCCTCCACTTT

J: TRBJ1-4
D: TRBD1
size: -
V: TRBV3-1/TRBV3-2
CDR3: CASSLQGSGEKLFF
DNA: TGTGCCAGCAGCCTACAGGGGTCGGGAGAAAAACTGTTTTTT

J: TRBJ2-1
D: -
size: once
V: TRBV25-1
CDR3: CASIGWDNNEQFF
DNA: TGTGCCAGCATCGGTTGGGACAACAATGAGCAGTTCTTC

J: TRBJ2-1
D: TRBD2
size: -
V: TRBV5-1
CDR3: CASSLGQRGENEQFF
DNA: TGCGCCAGCAGCTTGGGCCAGCGGGGGGAAAATGAGCAGTTCTTC

J: TRBJ2-7
D: -
size: -
V: TRBV27
CDR3: CASSLTGSSYEQYF
DNA: TGTGCCAGCAGTTTAACGGGGAGCTCCTACGAGCAGTACTTC

J: TRBJ1-2
D: -
size: -
V: TRBV24-1
CDR3: CATSDEWEGGGYTF
DNA: TGTGCCACCAGTGATGAGTGGGAGGGAGGTGGCTACACCTTC

J: TRBJ2-1
D: TRBD2
size: -
V: TRBV6-1
CDR3: CASSEVLAGWNNEQFF
DNA: TGTGCCAGCAGTGAAGTCCTAGCGGGCTGGAACAATGAGCAGTTCTTC

J: TRBJ2-7
D: TRBD2
size: -
V: TRBV27
CDR3: CASSLGTTPYEQYF
DNA: TGTGCCAGCAGTTTAGGGACTACTCCCTACGAGCAGTACTTC

J: TRBJ2-6
D: TRBD1
size: -
V: TRBV19
CDR3: CASSKGQGAANVLTF
DNA: TGTGCCAGTAGTAAAGGACAGGGGGCGGCCAACGTCCTGACTTTC

J: TRBJ2-1
D: -
size: -
V: TRBV10-3
CDR3: CAATHTRDEQFF
DNA: TGTGCCGCTACTCACACTAGGGATGAGCAGTTCTTC

J: TRBJ1-6
D: TRBD1
size: -
V: TRBV30
CDR3: CAWSTGTGLSPLHF
DNA: TGTGCCTGGAGTACCGGGACAGGGCTTTCACCCCTCCACTTT

J: TRBJ1-5
D: -
size: -
V: TRBV7-2
CDR3: CASSPRHGNQPQHF
DNA: TGTGCCAGCAGCCCCCGACACGGCAATCAGCCCCAGCATTTT

J: TRBJ1-3
D: -
size: -
V: TRBV5-1
CDR3: CASSQRGGTGNTIYF
DNA: TGTGCCAGCAGCCAACGGGGGGGAACTGGAAACACCATATATTTT

J: TRBJ1-3
D: -
size: -
V: TRBV11-3
CDR3: CASSLDRVGNTIYF
DNA: TGTGCCAGCAGCTTAGACCGCGTAGGAAACACCATATATTTT

J: TRBJ2-5
D: TRBD1
size: -
V: TRBV18
CDR3: CASSFGTDETQYF
DNA: TGTGCCAGCTCCTTCGGGACAGACGAGACCCAGTACTTC

J: TRBJ2-7
D: -
size: once
V: TRBV12-3/TRBV12-4
CDR3: CASKEQESYEQYF
DNA: TGTGCCAGCAAAGAGCAAGAGTCCTACGAGCAGTACTTC

J: TRBJ1-2
D: -
size: -
V: TRBV7-8
CDR3: CASSPRRVGRGSDYGYTF
DNA: TGTGCCAGCAGCCCCCGTCGGGTAGGTAGGGGGTCGGACTATGGCTACACCTTC